Following are 12 T cell receptor beta chains from one sample sequenced in a study of shared clonotypes between healthy human individuals. Sequenced by immunoSEQ multiplex PCR; TCRdb stores in-frame clones only, minus some. The table records about 2.4 million clones, 80% to 95% of them present only once. The sequencing sample was made of naive CD4+ T cells from PBMCs. Stated subset: CD45RA+ positively selected. The source of these receptors is a man aged 18-30 years in good health. Some clones in this sample may be carry-over from other donors' samples.

V usage is TRBV28 and J usage is TRBJ1-1; 8 positions match TRBD1. With 7 bases clipped from V and 4 bases from J, the junction kept 11 bases outside the gene matches. Germline loops: CDR1 MDHEN, CDR2 SYDVKM. The CDR3 covers 15 residues. This chain's CDR3 is CASTRGRRFATEAFF. The CDR3 nucleotides are TGTGCCAGCACCAGGGGGCGGAGGTTCGCCACTGAAGCTTTCTTT.

About this clone itself: This sample includes further DNA sequences coding for the same CDR3. This chain uses TRBV28 with TRBJ2-7; D not resolved. The germline CDR1 and CDR2 sequences are MDHEN and SYDVKM. Trimming pared 6 bases from V and 3 bases from J, leaving 6 bases between. The CDR3 is 11 residues long. CDR3 sequence: CASSSNYEQYF. CDR3 nucleotide sequence: TGTGCCAGCAGCAGCAACTACGAGCAGTACTTC. Variable domain in full (rest from reference TRBV28 and TRBJ2-7): DVKVTQSSRYLVKRTGEKVFLECVQDMDHENMFWYRQDPGLGLRLIYFSYDVKMKEKGDIPEGYSVSREKKERFSLILESASTNQTSMYLCASSSNYEQYFGPGTRLTVT.

About this clone itself: Within the sample, other DNA sequences also encode this same CDR3. The chain uses TRBV5-1 and TRBJ2-2; D is uncertain. CDR1 is SGHRS, CDR2 YFSETQ, per germline. This CDR3 spans 13 amino acids. With 0 bases removed from V and 6 bases from J, the gap between germline ends came to 6 bases. The DNA of the CDR3 is TGCGCCAGCAGCTTGGTTCAGGCCGGGGAGCTGTTTTTT. Its protein product is CASSLVQAGELFF.

The rearrangement uses TRBV5-1 and TRBJ1-4; unclear D gene. Germline V CDR1 and CDR2: SGHRS, YFSETQ. The CDR3 has 16 amino acids. V lost 4 bases and J lost 0, with 13 bases in between. The CDR3 DNA follows: TGCGCCAGCAGCCCCGATCCAGAGGCAACTAATGAAAAACTGTTTTTT. This translates into CASSPDPEATNEKLFF.

The rearrangement links TRBV28 to TRBJ1-1; D unclear. The CDR3 covers 16 residues. V lost 6 bases and J lost 1, with 18 bases in between. Germline CDR1 and CDR2: MDHEN and SYDVKM. The CDR3 DNA reads TGTGCCAGCAGCCTGGGGTTGGGCGCGGGGAACACTGAAGCTTTCTTT. It translates to CASSLGLGAGNTEAFF.

The chain employs TRBV6-1 and TRBJ2-5; D is ambiguous. CDR3 length: 14 amino acids. V was cut by 2 bases and J by 2 bases, with 9 bases left in between. The germline V gene encodes CDR1 MNHNS and CDR2 SASEGT. The CDR3 spells CASSESGRQETQYF. The CDR3 nucleotides read TGTGCCAGCAGTGAAAGTGGCAGGCAAGAGACCCAGTACTTC.

This clone has just a few counts. The V call is TRBV18, the J call TRBJ1-1; D remains ambiguous. Looked up from germline, CDR1 is KGHSH and CDR2 is LQKENI. This CDR3 spans 13 amino acids. Deletions cut 8 bases from V and 6 bases from J, with 16 bases between. The CDR3 DNA reads as TGTGCCAGCGGAGATACGGTCTCAGCTGAAGCTTTCTTT. Protein product: CASGDTVSAEAFF.

V usage is TRBV5-1 and J usage is TRBJ2-4; 7 bases match TRBD1. The CDR3 contains 14 residues. The V gene end was trimmed by 3 bases and the J gene end by 8 bases; junction bases not matched to a gene: 8. CDR1 is SGHRS and CDR2 is YFSETQ in the germline V gene. CDR3 coding DNA: TGCGCCAGCAGCTCCCAGGGGGAGTGGGACATTCAGTACTTC. It encodes CASSSQGEWDIQYF.

This sequence joins TRBV5-1 and TRBJ1-4, with D perhaps matching TRBD1 (5 bases). Germline V gene sequence: CDR1 SGHRS, CDR2 YFSETQ. CDR3 length: 16 amino acids. V was cut by 2 bases and J by 8 bases, with 19 bases left in between. CDR3 DNA: TGCGCCAGCAGCTTTGACCAGGGCCCAGCCTACGAAAAACTGTTTTTT. It is translated as CASSFDQGPAYEKLFF.

The rearrangement uses TRBV5-1 and TRBJ2-5, with a weak D call TRBD2 (5 bases). The V gene lost 0 bases and the J gene lost 3 bases, with 9 bases spanning the gap. In germline, CDR1 is SGHRS, CDR2 YFSETQ. This CDR3 has 14 residues. CDR3 amino acids: CASSLDGNKETQYF. In DNA form, the CDR3 reads TGCGCCAGCAGCTTGGACGGGAACAAAGAGACCCAGTACTTC.

The V and J genes are TRBV7-2 and TRBJ2-5; no firm D call. In germline, CDR1 is SGHTA, CDR2 FQGNSA. The CDR3 extends over 13 amino acids. Between the trimmed V and J ends, which lost 3 bases and 5 bases, there was a span of 10 bases. The CDR3, as DNA: TGTGCCAGCAGCTTGACCCGGCTGGAGACCCAGTACTTC. Encoded protein: CASSLTRLETQYF.

This clone was counted only a few times. V usage is TRBV29-1 and J usage is TRBJ1-2, with D possibly matching TRBD1 (5 bases). Germline V lookup: CDR1 SQVTM, CDR2 ANQGSEA. V gave up 7 bases and J gave up 3 bases, with 15 bases separating them. This CDR3 region has 13 residues. Written as DNA, the CDR3 is TGCAGCGCCGGCGGGGCAGAATACTATGGCTACACCTTC. It specifies CSAGGAEYYGYTF.